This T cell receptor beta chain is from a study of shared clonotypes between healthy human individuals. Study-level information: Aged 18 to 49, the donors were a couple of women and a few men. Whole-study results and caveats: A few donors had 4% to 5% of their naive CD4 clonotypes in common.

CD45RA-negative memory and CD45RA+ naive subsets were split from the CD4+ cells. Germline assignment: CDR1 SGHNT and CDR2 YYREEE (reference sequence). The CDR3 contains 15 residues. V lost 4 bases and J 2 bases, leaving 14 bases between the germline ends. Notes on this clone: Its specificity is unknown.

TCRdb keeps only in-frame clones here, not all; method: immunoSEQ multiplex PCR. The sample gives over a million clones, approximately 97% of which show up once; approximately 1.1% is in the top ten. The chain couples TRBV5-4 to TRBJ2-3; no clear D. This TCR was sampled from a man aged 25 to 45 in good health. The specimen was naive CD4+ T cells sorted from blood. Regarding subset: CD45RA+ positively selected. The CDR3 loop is CASSRPNRVTDTQYF. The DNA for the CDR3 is TGTGCCAGCAGCCGACCTAACCGAGTCACAGATACGCAGTATTTT.